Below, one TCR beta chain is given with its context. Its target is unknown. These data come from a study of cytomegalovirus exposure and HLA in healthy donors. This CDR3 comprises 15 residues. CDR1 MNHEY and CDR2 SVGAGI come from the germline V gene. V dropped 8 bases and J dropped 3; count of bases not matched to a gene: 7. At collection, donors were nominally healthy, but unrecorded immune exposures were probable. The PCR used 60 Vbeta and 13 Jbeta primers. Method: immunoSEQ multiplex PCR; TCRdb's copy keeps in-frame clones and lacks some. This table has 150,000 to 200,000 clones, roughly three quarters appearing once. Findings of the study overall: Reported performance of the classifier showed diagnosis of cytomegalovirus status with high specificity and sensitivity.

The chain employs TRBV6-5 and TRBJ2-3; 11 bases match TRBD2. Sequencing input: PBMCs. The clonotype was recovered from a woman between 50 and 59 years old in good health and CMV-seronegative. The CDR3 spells CASARRTSGTDTQYF. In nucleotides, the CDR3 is TGTGCCAGCGCAAGGAGGACTAGCGGGACAGATACGCAGTATTTT.